This TCR beta chain was captured by sequencing in a study of shared clonotypes between healthy human individuals. Points from the study as a whole: The donor pool, a small one, limited the genetic and exposure-history diversity represented. The expectation was that sequencing depth would affect clonotype sharing among donors. Sampling involved blood alone; tissue repertoires likely differ.

Worth noting for this clone: Its cognate antigen is unknown.

It was across several immunoSEQ plates that each subset's genomic DNA was evenly split. Assay used: immunoSEQ multiplex PCR; TCRdb lists only in-frame clones, some missing. The table has 450,000 to 500,000 clones, 76% seen once; the top ten hold 10% to 15%. V lost 6 bases to trimming and J lost 5 bases; unmatched junction nucleotides: 2. In germline, CDR1 is MNHEY, CDR2 SVGAGI. This CDR3 has 13 residues. The V gene is TRBV6-5, the J gene TRBJ2-3; 10 bases are shared with TRBD2. Material for sequencing was PBMCs. The receptor was derived from a woman in her 40s in good health. Some clones in this sample may be carry-over from other donors' samples. CDR3 amino acids: CASRVAGGDTQYF. The CDR3, as DNA: TGTGCCAGCAGAGTAGCGGGAGGAGATACGCAGTATTTT.